The entry below describes one T cell receptor beta chain. This CDR3 has 15 residues. Germline V gives CDR1 MRHNA, CDR2 SNTAGT. V shed 6 bases, J shed 5 bases, and the junction held 4 bases outside the gene matches. These data originate in a study of blood T cell repertoires in COVID-19. Seattle enrolled patients during active infection and tracked them longitudinally. TCRdb's table, derived via immunoSEQ multiplex PCR, lists solely in-frame clones and lacks some. The sample lists a few hundred thousand clones, 90% seen once, with more than 0.85% in the top ten. The TCR was taken from a woman between 40 and 50 years old with COVID-19, enrolled during active disease. The chain is built from TRBV6-4 and TRBJ2-1; the match to TRBD2 covers 13 bases. Sequences were obtained from peripheral blood. The CDR3 reads CASSRLAGGHNEQFF. CDR3 sequence (DNA): TGTGCCAGCAGCCGACTAGCGGGGGGCCACAATGAGCAGTTCTTC.